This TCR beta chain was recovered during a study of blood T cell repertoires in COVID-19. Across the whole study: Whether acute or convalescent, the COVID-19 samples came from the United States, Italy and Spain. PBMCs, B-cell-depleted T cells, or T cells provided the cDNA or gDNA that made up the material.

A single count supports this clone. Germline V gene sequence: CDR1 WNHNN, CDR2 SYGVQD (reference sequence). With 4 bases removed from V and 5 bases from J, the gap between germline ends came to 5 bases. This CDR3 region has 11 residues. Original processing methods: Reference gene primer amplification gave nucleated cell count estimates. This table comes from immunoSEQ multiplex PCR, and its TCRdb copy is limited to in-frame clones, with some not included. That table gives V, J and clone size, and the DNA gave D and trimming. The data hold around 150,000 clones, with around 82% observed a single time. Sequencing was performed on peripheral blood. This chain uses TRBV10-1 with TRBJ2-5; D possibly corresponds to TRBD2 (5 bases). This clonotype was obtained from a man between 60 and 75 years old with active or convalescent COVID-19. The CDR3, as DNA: TGCGCCAGCAGTGGAGGGGAGACCCAGTACTTC. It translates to CASSGGETQYF.